Below, one TCR beta chain is given with its context. This receptor's antigen is unknown. Germline is not matched at one junction end, which may reflect a read error. This sample is drawn from a study of T cells in Graves' hyperthyroidism and ophthalmopathy (dated by TCRdb to the late 2010s). Concerning the study at large: Peripheral blood was sampled at the time of initial diagnosis, prior to any treatment. To identify TCR V-J signatures that set the groups apart, the researchers used a discovery cohort of more than 95 patients, made up of under 45 with Graves' ophthalmopathy and 57 with stable Graves' hyperthyroidism. Prospective prediction of ophthalmopathy was tested in an independent validation cohort of approximately 18 hyperthyroidism patients and roughly 16 patients who later progressed to ophthalmopathy. For training and testing, the approximately 97 patients in the discovery cohort were randomly divided in a 7:3 ratio. In addition, the study compared T-cell repertoires in thyroid tissue and in blood from about 6 Graves' hyperthyroidism patients. After sampling, hyperthyroidism patients received methimazole starting at 30 mg daily, and ophthalmopathy patients received high-dose intravenous methylprednisolone. TCR Vbeta CDR3 sequencing of 120 to 150 peripheral blood samples (over 40 ophthalmopathy, about 80 hyperthyroidism and roughly 17 progressor patients) is reported in the paper. What the authors observed across the whole study: Most expanded thyroid clonotypes (frequency above 0.001) were also detected in blood, suggesting blood repertoires may reflect thyroid immune responses. Sample size was not statistically predetermined, and investigators were not blinded to group allocation. In validation, the model predicted progression to ophthalmopathy a median of around six months before onset, with approximately 68% sensitivity and roughly 79% specificity. Ophthalmopathy was separated from stable hyperthyroidism by a 13 V-J signature model, with about 86% sensitivity and about 84% specificity obtained in cross-validation and 80%/75% obtained in testing.

The CDR3, from cysteine to phenylalanine, totals 18 residues. Just CDR3 DNA is preserved here, 54 bases in frame from base 1. CDR1 SNHLY and CDR2 FYNNEI were looked up in the germline V gene. The TCR beta CDR3 regions were amplified from the RNA transcripts. For the first round of RT-PCR on the TCR CDR3, the HTBI primer set was used together with the Qiagen OneStep RT-PCR kit. Libraries were constructed in a second round of multiplex PCR, after which size selection and purification were carried out. Libraries were sequenced paired-end with 100 bp reads on an Illumina HiSeq2000. In the source study's methods: SOAPnuke was used to process the raw data, removing reads that contained adapters or uncalled bases, had a mean Phred below 15, or lacked an exact match to the constant primer or identifier. COPE v1.2.5 was used to merge high-quality paired reads, and clonotypes were defined as unique nucleotide sequences. MiTCR v1.1 was used to align clonotypes to the IMGT TRBV, TRBD and TRBJ reference segments. The analysis included only V-J combinations with a frequency above 0.0001, which together covered roughly 99% of the repertoires. A TCS score was defined as the ratio of F50 (clonal expansion) to E x V (chaos), with BLOSUM62-based TCRdist applied between CDR3 peptides within each V-J. Welch's t-statistics and random forest reduced approximately 520 V-J features to roughly 13, which were used in a naive Bayes classifier (R e1071). The public reads were reanalyzed by TCRdb: fastp trimming at Q25, MiXCR alignment, in-frame beta chains only. Records with the same CDR3 protein are collapsed into one entry carrying the most frequent genes and DNA. TCRdb, rather than the study authors, made the V and J calls. The sample yields approximately 640,000 distinct CDR3 sequences; 17% were counted once. The ten largest account for 15% to 18% of the sample.

A patient counted as having stable Graves' hyperthyroidism if no progression to ophthalmopathy occurred over 18 months of follow-up. The hyperthyroidism patients were between 18 and 65 years old and newly diagnosed, with a disease duration of less than 2 months. The study excluded patients with uncontrolled infections, other autoimmune diseases, pregnancy or lactation. Clinical symptoms, serum thyroxine and TRAb, thyroid ultrasound, and orbital computed tomography formed the basis for the diagnoses. PBMCs were isolated from approximately 10 ml of fresh peripheral blood by Ficoll-Paque density gradient centrifugation. Trizol reagent was used to extract total RNA, and RNA quality was then checked on an Agilent 2100 Bioanalyzer.

The clonotype was recovered from a man in his fifties or sixties with Graves' hyperthyroidism. Recombination connected TRBV2 to TRBJ2-7; the D gene lacks a confident call. The specimen sequenced was blood. The CDR3 region reads CASSEASTLEQISDEQYF. Here is the DNA: TGTGCCAGCAGTGAAGCCTCGACTCTGGAACAGATCTCCGACGAGCAGTACTTC.